This T cell receptor (beta chain) is drawn from a study of shared clonotypes between healthy human individuals. Study-wide points: Only blood underwent sampling, and tissue repertoires likely differ. Naive CD4 clonotypes overlapped across a few donors at about 5.3%. Non-shared clonotypes had lower generation probabilities than clonotypes shared by all four sorted-subset donors.

The assay was immunoSEQ multiplex PCR, and TCRdb's table has in-frame clones only and misses some. The sample records 1.6 million or so clones, roughly 95% being singletons. Turning to this clone: Its antigen is not identified.

The germline gives CDR1 SGHDN, CDR2 FVKESK. The CDR3 loop spans 17 amino acids. Trimming took off 4 bases at V and 6 bases at J, with 22 bases between the two ends. Sequenced material: naive CD4+ T cells sorted from blood. Subset noted: CD45RA+ positively selected. The chain has TRBV14 and TRBJ1-5; D call uncertain. The source is a young man in good health. The CDR3 sequence: CASSRVAWDGWVQPQHF. For the CDR3, the DNA is TGTGCCAGCAGCCGAGTGGCTTGGGATGGTTGGGTTCAGCCCCAGCATTTT.